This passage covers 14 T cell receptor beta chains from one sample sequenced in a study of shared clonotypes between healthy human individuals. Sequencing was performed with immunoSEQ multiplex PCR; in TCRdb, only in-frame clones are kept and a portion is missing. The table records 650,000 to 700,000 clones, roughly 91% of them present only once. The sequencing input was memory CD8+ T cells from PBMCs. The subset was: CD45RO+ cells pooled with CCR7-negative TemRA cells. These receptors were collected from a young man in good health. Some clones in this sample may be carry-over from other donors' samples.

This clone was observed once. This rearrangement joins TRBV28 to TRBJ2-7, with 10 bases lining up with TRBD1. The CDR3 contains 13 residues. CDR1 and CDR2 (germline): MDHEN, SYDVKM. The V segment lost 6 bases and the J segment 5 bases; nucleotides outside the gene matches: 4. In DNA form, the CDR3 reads TGTGCCAGCAGGGGGACAGGGGCGAACGAGCAGTACTTC. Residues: CASRGTGANEQYF.

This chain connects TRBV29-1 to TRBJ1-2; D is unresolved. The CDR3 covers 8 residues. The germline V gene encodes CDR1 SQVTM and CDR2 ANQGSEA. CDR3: CSINGYTF. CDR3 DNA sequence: TGCAGTATCAATGGCTACACCTTC.

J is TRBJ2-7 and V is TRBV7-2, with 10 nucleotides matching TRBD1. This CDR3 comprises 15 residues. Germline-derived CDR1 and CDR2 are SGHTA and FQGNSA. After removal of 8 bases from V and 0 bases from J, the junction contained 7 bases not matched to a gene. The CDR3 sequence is CASQGRTGGSYEQYF. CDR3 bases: TGTGCCAGCCAAGGGAGGACAGGGGGCTCCTACGAGCAGTACTTC.

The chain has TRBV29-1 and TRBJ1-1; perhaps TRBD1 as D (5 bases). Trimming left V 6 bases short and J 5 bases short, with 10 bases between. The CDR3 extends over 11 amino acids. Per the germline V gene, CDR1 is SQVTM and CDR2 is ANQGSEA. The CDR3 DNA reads TGCAGCGTGGGGACCTTGACTGAAGCTTTCTTT. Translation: CSVGTLTEAFF.

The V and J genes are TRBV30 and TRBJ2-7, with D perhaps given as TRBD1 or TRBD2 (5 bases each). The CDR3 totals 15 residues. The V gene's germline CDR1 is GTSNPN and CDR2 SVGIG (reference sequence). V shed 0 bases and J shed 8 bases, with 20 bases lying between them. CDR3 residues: CAWSVQGDGGRKQYF. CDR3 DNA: TGTGCCTGGAGTGTACAAGGGGATGGGGGAAGAAAGCAGTACTTC.

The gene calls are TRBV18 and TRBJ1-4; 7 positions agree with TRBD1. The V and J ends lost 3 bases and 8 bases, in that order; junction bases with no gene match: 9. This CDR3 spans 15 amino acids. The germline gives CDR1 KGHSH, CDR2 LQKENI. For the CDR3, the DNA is TGTGCCAGCTCACCCCGCGGAGGGGGCGTCGAAAAACTGTTTTTT. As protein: CASSPRGGGVEKLFF.

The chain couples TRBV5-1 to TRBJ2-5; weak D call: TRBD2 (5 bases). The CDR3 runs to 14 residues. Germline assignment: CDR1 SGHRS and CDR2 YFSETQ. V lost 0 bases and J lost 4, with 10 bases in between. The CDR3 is CASSLERRRETQYF. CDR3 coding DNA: TGCGCCAGCAGCTTGGAGCGGCGAAGAGAGACCCAGTACTTC.

CDR3 DNA sequence: TGTGCCACCAGCACTCCAGACAGGGCAACTAATGAAAAACTGTTTTTT. Amino acids: CATSTPDRATNEKLFF. The chain combines TRBV15 with TRBJ1-4; 7 positions agree with TRBD1. The V and J ends lost 4 bases and 0 bases, in that order; junction bases with no gene match: 5. This CDR3 is 16 amino acids long. Germline loops: CDR1 LNHNV, CDR2 YYDKDF (reference sequence).

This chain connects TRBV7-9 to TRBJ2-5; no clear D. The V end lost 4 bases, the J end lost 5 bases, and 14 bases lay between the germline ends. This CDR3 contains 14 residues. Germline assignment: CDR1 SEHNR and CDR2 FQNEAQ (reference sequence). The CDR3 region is CASSSPGLWETQYF. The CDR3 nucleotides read TGTGCCAGCAGCTCGCCGGGCCTCTGGGAGACCCAGTACTTC. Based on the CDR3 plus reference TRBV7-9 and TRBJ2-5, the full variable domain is DTGVSQNPRHKITKRGQNVTFRCDPISEHNRLYWYRQTLGQGPEFLTYFQNEAQLEKSRLLSDRFSAERPKGSFSTLEIQRTEQGDSAMYLCASSSPGLWETQYFGPGTRLLVL.

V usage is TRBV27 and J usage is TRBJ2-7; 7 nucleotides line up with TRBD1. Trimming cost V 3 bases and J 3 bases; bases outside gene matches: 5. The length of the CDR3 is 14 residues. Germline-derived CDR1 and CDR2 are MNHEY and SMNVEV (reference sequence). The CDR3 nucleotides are TGTGCCAGCAGTTTTGAGGGGGCGAACTACGAGCAGTACTTC. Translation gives CASSFEGANYEQYF.

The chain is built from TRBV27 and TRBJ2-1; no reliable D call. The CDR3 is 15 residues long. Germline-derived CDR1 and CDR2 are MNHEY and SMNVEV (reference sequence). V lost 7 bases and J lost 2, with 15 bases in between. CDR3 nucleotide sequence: TGTGCCAGCACCGAGAATCTGCTCGCCTACAATGAGCAGTTCTTC. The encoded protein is CASTENLLAYNEQFF.

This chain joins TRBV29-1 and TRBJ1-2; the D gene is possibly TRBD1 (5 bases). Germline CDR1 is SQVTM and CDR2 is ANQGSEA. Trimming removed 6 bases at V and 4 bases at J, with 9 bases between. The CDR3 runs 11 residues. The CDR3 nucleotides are TGCAGCGTGCTGGACACCTATGGCTACACCTTC. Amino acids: CSVLDTYGYTF.

DNA for the CDR3: TGTGCCAGCACCCCAATTTGGGACAGGTCAGCAGAGACCCAGTACTTC. Its protein is CASTPIWDRSAETQYF. The chain is built from TRBV7-8 and TRBJ2-5, with 8 bases that match TRBD1. Per the germline V gene, CDR1 is SGHVS and CDR2 is FQNEAQ. This CDR3 region has 16 residues. Unmatched junction bases numbered 14, after V lost 7 bases and J lost 4 bases.

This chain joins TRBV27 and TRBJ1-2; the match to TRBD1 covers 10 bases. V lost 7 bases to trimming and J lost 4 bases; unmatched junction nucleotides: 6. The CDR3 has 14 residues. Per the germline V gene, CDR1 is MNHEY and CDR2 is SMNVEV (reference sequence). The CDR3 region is CASKAGTGVYGYTF. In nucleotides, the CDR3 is TGTGCCAGCAAGGCCGGGACAGGGGTCTATGGCTACACCTTC.